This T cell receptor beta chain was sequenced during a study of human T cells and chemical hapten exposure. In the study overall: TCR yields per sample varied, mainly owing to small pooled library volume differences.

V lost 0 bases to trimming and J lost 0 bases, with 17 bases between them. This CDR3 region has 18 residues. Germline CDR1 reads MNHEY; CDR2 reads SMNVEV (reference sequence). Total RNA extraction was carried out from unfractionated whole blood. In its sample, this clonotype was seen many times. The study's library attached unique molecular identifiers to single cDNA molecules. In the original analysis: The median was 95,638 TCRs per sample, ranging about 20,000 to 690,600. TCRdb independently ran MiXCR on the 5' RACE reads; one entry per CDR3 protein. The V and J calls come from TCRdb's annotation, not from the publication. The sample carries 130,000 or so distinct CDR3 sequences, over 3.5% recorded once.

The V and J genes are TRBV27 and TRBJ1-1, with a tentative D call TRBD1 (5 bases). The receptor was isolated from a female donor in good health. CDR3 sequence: CASSLSAGIPLVNTEAFF. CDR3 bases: TGTGCCAGCAGTTTATCGGCAGGGATACCGTTAGTGAACACTGAAGCTTTCTTT.